A single sample is the source of the 26 T cell receptor beta chains below, sequenced in a study of cytotoxic CD8 clonotypes in ibrutinib-treated CLL. Generated by immunoSEQ multiplex PCR, the TCRdb table keeps only in-frame clones and is missing some. In the table there are around 97,000 clones, around four fifths of which are singletons. The input for sequencing was PBMCs, taken after 12 months of ibrutinib treatment. The source of these receptors is a human donor with chronic lymphocytic leukemia.

This clone occurred many times. The chain uses TRBV7-9 and TRBJ2-1; D remains ambiguous. The CDR3 sequence is 12 residues long. Germline V gene data show CDR1 as SEHNR and CDR2 as FQNEAQ (reference sequence). The V end was cut by 6 bases, the J end by 6 bases, with 9 bases between. The CDR3, as DNA: TGTGCCAGCAGGCCCGGTTCCAATGAGCAGTTCTTC. Translated, it gives CASRPGSNEQFF.

The chain carries TRBV7-2 and TRBJ2-1, with TRBD2 matching 8 bases. Trimming took 5 bases from V and 6 from J; bases not matched to a gene: 3. This CDR3 is built from 13 residues. In germline, CDR1 is SGHTA, CDR2 FQGNSA. In DNA, the CDR3 is TGTGCCAGCAGCAGAGGACTAGCCAATGAGCAGTTCTTC. Its translation is CASSRGLANEQFF.

The V and J genes are TRBV6-4 and TRBJ2-3; 7 bases match TRBD2. Germline CDR1 and CDR2: MRHNA and SNTAGT. This CDR3 spans 14 amino acids. Trimming removed 4 bases from V and 1 base from J; junction bases left unmatched: 2. The CDR3 loop is CASSVAGGTDTQYF. The CDR3 nucleotides read TGTGCCAGCAGTGTTGCGGGGGGCACAGATACGCAGTATTTT.

Only one count was recorded for this clone. The chain is built from TRBV7-9 and TRBJ2-6; D may correspond to TRBD1 or TRBD2 (5 bases each). Germline V gene sequence: CDR1 SEHNR, CDR2 FQNEAQ (reference sequence). The CDR3 consists of 16 residues. The germline V and J ends were trimmed by 3 bases and 4 bases, with 13 bases remaining between them. The CDR3 nucleotides are TGTGCCAGCAGCTTTATAACGGGACCCGGGGCCAACGTCCTGACTTTC. Its protein is CASSFITGPGANVLTF.

The V gene is TRBV25-1, the J gene TRBJ1-6; no clear D gene. Germline CDR1 is MGHDK and CDR2 is SYGVNS. V was pared by 10 bases and J by 5 bases, with 15 bases between. This CDR3 is 14 amino acids long. CDR3 nucleotide sequence: TGTGCCACCTCCCCCCGGGAAAATAATTCACCCCTCCACTTT. Its translation: CATSPRENNSPLHF.

CDR3 nucleotide sequence: TGTGCCAGCCGAACGAGTTGGGAGGTAGAGACCCAGTACTTC. Amino acid sequence: CASRTSWEVETQYF. The chain is built from TRBV27 and TRBJ2-5; possibly TRBD2 for D (6 bases). From germline, CDR1 is MNHEY and CDR2 SMNVEV (reference sequence). The CDR3 runs to 14 residues. V dropped 8 bases and J dropped 4 bases, with 17 bases sitting between them.

V is TRBV9 and J is TRBJ2-3; no clear D. Germline V lookup: CDR1 SGDLS, CDR2 YYNGEE. V was cut by 2 bases and J by 4 bases, with 11 bases left in between. This CDR3 comprises 14 residues. CDR3 protein: CASSVRRAPDTQYF. The CDR3 DNA reads as TGTGCCAGCAGCGTCCGTAGGGCGCCAGATACGCAGTATTTT.

The chain couples TRBV15 to TRBJ1-2, with 7 bases identical to TRBD1. This CDR3 spans 15 amino acids. Trimming took 1 base from V and 7 from J; bases not matched to a gene: 9. Per germline, CDR1 LNHNV and CDR2 YYDKDF (reference sequence). The CDR3 DNA reads TGTGCCACCAGCAGAGGTCAGGGGGAATGGAGTGGCTACACCTTC. Protein: CATSRGQGEWSGYTF.

The V and J genes are TRBV7-2 and TRBJ1-2, with a weak D call TRBD1 (5 bases). V lost 8 bases and J 0 bases, leaving 10 bases between the germline ends. The CDR3 spans 13 residues. Germline values: CDR1 SGHTA, CDR2 FQGNSA. DNA for the CDR3: TGTGCCAGCGCAACAGGCCCTAACTATGGCTACACCTTC. This encodes CASATGPNYGYTF. The whole variable domain, filled in from reference TRBV7-2 and TRBJ1-2, reads GAGVSQSPSNKVTEKGKDVELRCDPISGHTALYWYRQSLGQGLEFLIYFQGNSAPDKSGLPSDRFSAERTGGSVSTLTIQRTQQEDSAVYLCASATGPNYGYTFGSGTRLTVV.

This clone was found a few times. CDR3 residues: CASSEGQGAWIGYTF. For the CDR3, the DNA is TGTGCCAGCAGTGAAGGACAGGGGGCTTGGATTGGCTACACCTTC. The V gene is TRBV6-1, the J gene TRBJ1-2; 10 nucleotides match TRBD1. V dropped 1 base and J dropped 7; count of bases not matched to a gene: 6. CDR1 is MNHNS, CDR2 SASEGT, per germline. CDR3 size: 15 residues.

The V call is TRBV4-1, the J call TRBJ1-2, with 9 bases fitting TRBD1. Germline assignment: CDR1 MGHRA and CDR2 YSYEKL. After removal of 5 bases from V and 7 bases from J, the junction contained 8 bases not matched to a gene. This CDR3 region has 14 residues. The CDR3 loop is CASSAPGQGPGYTF. In nucleotides, the CDR3 is TGCGCCAGCAGCGCTCCGGGACAGGGCCCTGGCTACACCTTC.

The rearrangement uses TRBV29-1 and TRBJ2-2; tentative D call: TRBD1 (5 bases). The CDR3 sequence is 13 residues long. In germline, CDR1 is SQVTM, CDR2 ANQGSEA. V was shortened by 7 bases and J by 2 bases, with 11 bases between the two germline ends. CDR3 sequence reads: CSASRVNTGELFF. The DNA of the CDR3 is TGCAGCGCTTCCAGGGTTAACACCGGGGAGCTGTTTTTT.

This chain joins TRBV7-6 and TRBJ1-4; no clear D. The CDR3 extends over 15 amino acids. CDR1 and CDR2 (germline): SGHVS, FNYEAQ. Trimming left V 0 bases short and J 5 bases short, with 10 bases between. CDR3 DNA: TGTGCCAGCAGCTTAGCAGGCAGCGCAAATGAAAAACTGTTTTTT. Protein: CASSLAGSANEKLFF.

V and J are TRBV18 and TRBJ2-7; 7 bases are shared with TRBD1. This CDR3 comprises 15 residues. V lost 6 bases, J lost 6 bases, and 14 bases stayed unmatched. Germline assignment: CDR1 KGHSH and CDR2 LQKENI. In DNA, the CDR3 is TGTGCCAGCTCCCTCCGGGACAGCGACGTTCTCGAGCAGTACTTC. The encoded protein is CASSLRDSDVLEQYF.

This clone was detected many times. The rearrangement joins TRBV30 to TRBJ1-3; no clear D gene. Looked up from germline, CDR1 is GTSNPN and CDR2 is SVGIG (reference sequence). The V end lost 3 bases, the J end lost 0 bases, and 9 bases lay between the germline ends. This CDR3 has 14 amino acids. The CDR3 DNA sequence: TGTGCCTGGAGCCCCAGGTTCTCTGGAAACACCATATATTTT. Its translation: CAWSPRFSGNTIYF.

For this clone: The same CDR3 is also encoded by other DNA sequences in this sample. The V gene is TRBV25-1, the J gene TRBJ1-1; D remains unclear. V was clipped by 6 bases and J by 3 bases, with 5 bases between them. Germline CDR1 is MGHDK and CDR2 is SYGVNS. CDR3 size: 11 residues. The CDR3 here is CASREDTEAFF. DNA of the CDR3: TGTGCCAGCAGGGAAGACACTGAAGCTTTCTTT.

The rearrangement links TRBV29-1 to TRBJ2-7; D may be TRBD1 (6 bases). CDR1 SQVTM and CDR2 ANQGSEA come from the germline V gene. V dropped 6 bases and J dropped 5 bases, with 11 bases sitting between them. This CDR3 is built from 11 residues. In DNA form, the CDR3 reads TGCAGCGTCGCGAGACAGGACGAGCAGTACTTC. Protein: CSVARQDEQYF.

The J gene is TRBJ2-1, the V gene TRBV6-6, with 9 bases fitting TRBD1. Trimming cost V 10 bases and J 7 bases; bases outside gene matches: 8. Germline CDR1 MNHNY, CDR2 SVGAGI (reference sequence). The CDR3 has 13 residues. CDR3 protein: CATTGTGRNEQFF. CDR3 bases: TGTGCCACTACCGGGACAGGGCGAAATGAGCAGTTCTTC.

This chain connects TRBV12-5 to TRBJ1-5; 7 bases line up with TRBD1. Per the germline V gene, CDR1 is LGHNT and CDR2 is FRNRAP. Trimming removed 6 bases from V and 7 bases from J; junction bases left unmatched: 6. There are 13 residues in the CDR3. The chain's CDR3 is CASGRQGNQPQHF. The CDR3 DNA sequence: TGTGCTAGTGGGAGACAGGGAAACCAGCCCCAGCATTTT.

The genes are TRBV27 and TRBJ2-7; the match to TRBD2 covers 12 bases. V was pared by 6 bases and J by 0 bases, with 6 bases of the junction left unmatched. Germline V gene sequence: CDR1 MNHEY, CDR2 SMNVEV (reference sequence). The length of the CDR3 is 16 residues. The CDR3, as DNA: TGTGCCAGCAGCCCAGGGACTAGCGGGTTCTCCTACGAGCAGTACTTC. Its translation: CASSPGTSGFSYEQYF.

This clone came up once. The chain couples TRBV5-1 to TRBJ2-1; D unresolved. CDR1 is SGHRS and CDR2 is YFSETQ in the germline V gene. V gave up 3 bases and J gave up 9 bases, with 16 bases separating them. The CDR3 consists of 14 residues. In DNA, the CDR3 is TGCGCCAGCAGCTCGCTGACGGATCGGAGTGAGCAGTTCTTC. Protein product: CASSSLTDRSEQFF.

The V gene is TRBV18, the J gene TRBJ1-2; a possible D gene is TRBD1 (5 bases). CDR3 length: 14 residues. Germline V gene data show CDR1 as KGHSH and CDR2 as LQKENI. Trimming shortened V by 0 bases and J by 8 bases, and 13 bases separated the two germline ends. The CDR3 DNA reads as TGTGCCAGCTCACCACCAATGGGGCGCGAGGGCTACACCTTC. Encoded protein: CASSPPMGREGYTF.

This chain connects TRBV5-1 to TRBJ1-2, with 9 bases aligning to TRBD1. With V trimmed by 6 bases and J by 0 bases, 9 bases remained unmatched. Germline CDR1 is SGHRS and CDR2 is YFSETQ. This CDR3 has 16 residues. CDR3 coding DNA: TGCGCCAGCACCTGGACAGGGGACCATGCTAACTATGGCTACACCTTC. This encodes CASTWTGDHANYGYTF.

The chain recombines TRBV6-6 with TRBJ2-3, with D possibly being TRBD2 (5 bases). Germline V gene sequence: CDR1 MNHNY, CDR2 SVGAGI (reference sequence). Between the trimmed V and J ends, which lost 5 bases and 0 bases, there was a span of 9 bases. The CDR3 covers 14 residues. CDR3 in DNA: TGTGCCAGCAGTAGCGGAACTAGCACAGATACGCAGTATTTT. Its translation is CASSSGTSTDTQYF.

This clone has only a few counts. The genes are TRBV9 and TRBJ2-1, with D hard to call. CDR1 and CDR2 from the germline V gene are SGDLS and YYNGEE. This CDR3 has 12 residues. V was trimmed by 0 bases and J by 7 bases, leaving 5 bases between them. The DNA for the CDR3 is TGTGCCAGCAGCGTAGTTCAAAATGAGCAGTTCTTC. It yields the protein CASSVVQNEQFF.

J is TRBJ1-3 and V is TRBV4-2; D unclear. Between the trimmed V and J ends, which lost 2 bases and 7 bases, there was a span of 15 bases. Germline assignment: CDR1 LGHNA and CDR2 YNFKEQ. CDR3 size: 15 residues. CDR3 sequence: CASSQSVSGGNTIYF. Here the CDR3 DNA reads TGTGCCAGCAGCCAAAGTGTGAGTGGCGGGAACACCATATATTTT.